This TCR beta chain was retrieved from a study of beta chain features in type 1 diabetes. The CDR3 is 15 amino acids. Looked up from germline, CDR1 is SNHLY and CDR2 is FYNNEI. V lost 8 bases to trimming and J lost 2 bases, with 17 bases between them. The whole isolated RNA underwent reverse transcription, so sequencing captured expressed TCRB transcripts. The method was immunoSEQ multiplex PCR; TCRdb's version includes in-frame clones alone and lacks a portion of them. The sample yields 860,000 or so clones, under 20% seen once. A single heparinised draw of around 0.11 L on average was taken per donor.

The J gene is TRBJ2-3, the V gene TRBV2; weak D call: TRBD2 (6 bases). The receptor was isolated from a woman younger than 30 in good health. Sequenced material: naive CD4+ T cells from blood. CDR3 sequence (DNA): TGTGCCAGCGCCGGGGAGGCGGGACCCACAGATACGCAGTATTTT. It encodes CASAGEAGPTDTQYF. The whole variable domain, remainder taken from reference TRBV2 and TRBJ2-3, is EPEVTQTPSHQVTQMGQEVILRCVPISNHLYFYWYRQILGQKVEFLVSFYNNEISEKSEIFDDQFSVERPDGSNFTLKIRSTKLEDSAMYFCASAGEAGPTDTQYFGPGTRLTVL.